The 5 T cell receptor beta chains in this list originate from one sample, sequenced in a study of shared clonotypes between healthy human individuals. Repertoires were generated with immunoSEQ multiplex PCR, while TCRdb's copy carries only in-frame clones and drops some. The sample holds about 2.4 million clones, around 90% seen once. Sequences were obtained from naive CD4+ T cells sorted from blood. The subset: CD45RA+ positively selected. The receptors here all came from a man between 18 and 29 years old in good health.

The rearrangement joins TRBV9 to TRBJ2-3; 7 bases are a match to TRBD2. J was trimmed by 7 bases and V by 1 base; bases with no gene match: 9. Germline CDR1 SGDLS, CDR2 YYNGEE. The CDR3 totals 15 residues. The CDR3 region has the DNA TGTGCCAGCAGCGTAACCACGACTAGCCACAATACGCAGTATTTT. Its protein is CASSVTTTSHNTQYF.

The chain has TRBV27 and TRBJ1-2; 7 bases line up with TRBD1. The CDR3 covers 16 residues. After removal of 3 bases from V and 4 bases from J, the junction contained 11 bases not matched to a gene. Germline values: CDR1 MNHEY, CDR2 SMNVEV (reference sequence). The DNA of the CDR3 is TGTGCCAGCAGTTTCCAGAGCACAGGGGCCACCTATGGCTACACCTTC. Its protein is CASSFQSTGATYGYTF.

This chain joins TRBV18 and TRBJ1-1, with 11 bases that match TRBD1. CDR3 length: 15 amino acids. Germline V gene sequence: CDR1 KGHSH, CDR2 LQKENI. V trimming: 6 bases; J trimming: 5 bases; junction bases outside the gene matches: 8. This CDR3 is CASSWDRGFRTEAFF. The CDR3 bases are TGTGCCAGCTCCTGGGACAGGGGGTTTCGAACTGAAGCTTTCTTT. The variable domain in full, with the rest retrieved from reference TRBV18 and TRBJ1-1, is NAGVMQNPRHLVRRRGQEARLRCSPMKGHSHVYWYRQLPEEGLKFMVYLQKENIIDESGMPKERFSAEFPKEGPSILRIQQVVRGDSAAYFCASSWDRGFRTEAFFGQGTRLTVV.

V and J are TRBV5-4 and TRBJ2-1, with 12 bases identical to TRBD2. The germline V gene has CDR1 SGHNT and CDR2 YYREEE (reference sequence). The CDR3 is 15 residues long. V lost 4 bases, J lost 7 bases, and 6 bases stayed unmatched. CDR3 amino acids: CASSLPSGGANEQFF. The CDR3 DNA reads TGTGCCAGCAGCCTCCCTAGCGGGGGGGCGAATGAGCAGTTCTTC.

To note about this clone: The sample has other DNA sequences that encode this CDR3 too. V usage is TRBV5-4 and J usage is TRBJ2-3; 7 bases agree with TRBD1. V was clipped by 2 bases and J by 3 bases; unmatched bases: 6. Germline-derived CDR1 and CDR2 are SGHNT and YYREEE (reference sequence). The CDR3 loop spans 15 amino acids. The CDR3 nucleotides are TGTGCCAGCAGCTTAAACAGGGGCGGTACAGATACGCAGTATTTT. Translated, it gives CASSLNRGGTDTQYF.